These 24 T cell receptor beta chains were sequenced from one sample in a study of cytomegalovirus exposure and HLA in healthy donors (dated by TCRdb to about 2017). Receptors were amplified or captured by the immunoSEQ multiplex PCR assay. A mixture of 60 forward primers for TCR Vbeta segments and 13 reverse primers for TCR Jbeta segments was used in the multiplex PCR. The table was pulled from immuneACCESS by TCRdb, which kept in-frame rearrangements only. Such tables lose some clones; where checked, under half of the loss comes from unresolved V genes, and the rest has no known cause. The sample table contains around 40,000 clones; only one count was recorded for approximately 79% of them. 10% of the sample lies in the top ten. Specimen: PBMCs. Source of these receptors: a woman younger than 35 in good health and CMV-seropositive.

The CDR3 coding sequence is TGTGCCAGCAGTGCCGGGACAGGGAGTGGGGAGCTGTTTTTT. Protein: CASSAGTGSGELFF. The chain carries TRBV6-1 and TRBJ2-2, with 9 bases matching TRBD1. The junction had 5 bases not matched to a gene; V was cut back by 4 bases and J by 8 bases. Germline CDR1 MNHNS, CDR2 SASEGT. This CDR3 has 14 residues.

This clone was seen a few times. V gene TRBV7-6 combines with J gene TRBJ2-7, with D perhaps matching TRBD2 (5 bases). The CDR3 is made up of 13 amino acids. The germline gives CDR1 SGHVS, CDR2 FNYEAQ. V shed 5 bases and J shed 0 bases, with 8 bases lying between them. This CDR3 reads CASSRGNSYEQYF. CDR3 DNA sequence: TGTGCCAGCAGCCGAGGGAACTCCTACGAGCAGTACTTC.

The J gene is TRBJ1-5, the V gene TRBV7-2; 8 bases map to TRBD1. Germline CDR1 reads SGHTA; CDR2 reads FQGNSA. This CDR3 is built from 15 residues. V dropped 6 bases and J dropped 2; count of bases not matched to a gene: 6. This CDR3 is CASSFRGLGNQPQHF. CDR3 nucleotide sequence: TGTGCCAGCAGTTTCAGGGGGCTGGGCAATCAGCCCCAGCATTTT.

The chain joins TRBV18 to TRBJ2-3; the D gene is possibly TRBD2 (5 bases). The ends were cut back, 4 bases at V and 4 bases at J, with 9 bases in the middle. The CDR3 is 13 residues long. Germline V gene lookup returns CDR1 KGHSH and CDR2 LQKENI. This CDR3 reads CASSLGRADTQYF. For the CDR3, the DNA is TGTGCCAGCTCACTAGGGAGAGCAGATACGCAGTATTTT.

In nucleotides, the CDR3 is TGCGCCAGCAGCCAGCTAAGTACCGCCTACGAGCAGTACTTC. Its protein product is CASSQLSTAYEQYF. This chain uses TRBV4-1 with TRBJ2-7, with no clear D. Germline CDR1 is MGHRA and CDR2 is YSYEKL. The CDR3 loop spans 14 amino acids. With 3 bases removed from V and 2 bases from J, the gap between germline ends came to 11 bases.

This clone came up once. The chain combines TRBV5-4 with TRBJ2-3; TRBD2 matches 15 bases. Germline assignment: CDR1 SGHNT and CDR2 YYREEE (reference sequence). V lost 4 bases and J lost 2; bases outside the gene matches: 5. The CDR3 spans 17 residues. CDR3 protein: CASSTRTSGRVTDTQYF. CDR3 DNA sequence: TGTGCCAGCAGCACGCGGACTAGCGGGAGGGTCACAGATACGCAGTATTTT.

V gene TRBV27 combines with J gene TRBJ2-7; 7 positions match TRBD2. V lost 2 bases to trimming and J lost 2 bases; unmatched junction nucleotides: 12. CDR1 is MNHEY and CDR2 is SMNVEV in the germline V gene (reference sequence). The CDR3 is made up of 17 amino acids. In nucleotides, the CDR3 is TGTGCCAGCAGTTTAGTTGTGGTGGGGGGGAAGGCCTACGAGCAGTACTTC. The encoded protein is CASSLVVVGGKAYEQYF.

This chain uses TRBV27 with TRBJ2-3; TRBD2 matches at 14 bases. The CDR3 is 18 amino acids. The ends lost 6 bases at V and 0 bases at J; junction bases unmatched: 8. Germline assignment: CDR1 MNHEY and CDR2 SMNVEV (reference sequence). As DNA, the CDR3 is TGTGCCAGCAGCACGAGGCGACTAGCGGGGGGGAGCACAGATACGCAGTATTTT. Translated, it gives CASSTRRLAGGSTDTQYF.

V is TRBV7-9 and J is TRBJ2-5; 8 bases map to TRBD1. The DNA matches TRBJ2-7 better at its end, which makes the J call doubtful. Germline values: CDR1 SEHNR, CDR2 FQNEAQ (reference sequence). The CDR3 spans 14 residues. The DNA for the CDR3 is TGTGCCAGCAGCTTAGCCAGGGGGCTGGACGAGCAGTACTTC. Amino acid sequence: CASSLARGLDEQYF.

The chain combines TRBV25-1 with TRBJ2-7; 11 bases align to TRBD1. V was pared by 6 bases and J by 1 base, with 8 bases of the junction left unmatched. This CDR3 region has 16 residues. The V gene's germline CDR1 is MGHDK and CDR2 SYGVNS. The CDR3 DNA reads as TGTGCCAGCAGCGAGGGGGGGACAGGGGGATCCTACGAGCAGTACTTC. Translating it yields CASSEGGTGGSYEQYF.

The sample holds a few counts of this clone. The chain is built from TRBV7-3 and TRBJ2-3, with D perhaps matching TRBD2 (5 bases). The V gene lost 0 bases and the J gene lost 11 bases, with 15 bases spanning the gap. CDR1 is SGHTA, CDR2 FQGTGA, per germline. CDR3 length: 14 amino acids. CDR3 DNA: TGTGCCAGCAGCTTAACCCCACGGGGTAGCGAGCAGTATTTT. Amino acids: CASSLTPRGSEQYF.

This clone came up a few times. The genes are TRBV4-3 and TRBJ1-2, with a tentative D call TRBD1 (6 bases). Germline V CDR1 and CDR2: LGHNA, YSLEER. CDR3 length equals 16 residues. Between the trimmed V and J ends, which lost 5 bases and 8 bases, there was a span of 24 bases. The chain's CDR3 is CASSAQQGPFGLGYTF. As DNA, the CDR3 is TGCGCCAGCAGCGCACAACAGGGTCCTTTTGGGCTAGGCTACACCTTC.

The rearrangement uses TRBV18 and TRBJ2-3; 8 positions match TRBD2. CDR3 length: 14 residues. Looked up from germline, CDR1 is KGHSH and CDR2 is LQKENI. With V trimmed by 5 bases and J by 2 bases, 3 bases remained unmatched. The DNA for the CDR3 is TGTGCCAGCTCAACTAGCGGCATCACAGATACGCAGTATTTT. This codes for CASSTSGITDTQYF.

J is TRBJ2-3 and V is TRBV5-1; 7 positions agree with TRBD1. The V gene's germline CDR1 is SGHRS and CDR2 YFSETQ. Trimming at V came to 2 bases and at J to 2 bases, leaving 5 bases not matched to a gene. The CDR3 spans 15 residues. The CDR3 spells CASSLQGRITDTQYF. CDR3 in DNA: TGCGCCAGCAGCTTACAGGGGCGCATCACAGATACGCAGTATTTT.

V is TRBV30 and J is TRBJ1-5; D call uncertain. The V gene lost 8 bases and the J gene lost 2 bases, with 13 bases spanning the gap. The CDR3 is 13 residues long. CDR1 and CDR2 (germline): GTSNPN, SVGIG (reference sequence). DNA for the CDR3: TGTGCCGGATCTACGGGTGGCAATCAGCCCCAGCATTTT. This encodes CAGSTGGNQPQHF.

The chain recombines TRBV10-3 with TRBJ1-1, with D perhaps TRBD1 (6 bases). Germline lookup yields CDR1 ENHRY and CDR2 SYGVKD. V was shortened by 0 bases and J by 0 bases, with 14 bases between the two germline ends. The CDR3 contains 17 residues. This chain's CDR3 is CAISESDSGTLNTEAFF. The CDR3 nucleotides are TGTGCCATCAGTGAGTCTGACAGCGGGACATTGAACACTGAAGCTTTCTTT.

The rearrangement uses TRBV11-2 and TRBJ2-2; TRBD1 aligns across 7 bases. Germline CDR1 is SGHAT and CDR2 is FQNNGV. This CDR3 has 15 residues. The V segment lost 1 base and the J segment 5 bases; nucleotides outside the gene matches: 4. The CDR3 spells CASSLVAGGTGELFF. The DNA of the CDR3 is TGTGCCAGCAGCTTAGTCGCAGGGGGTACCGGGGAGCTGTTTTTT.

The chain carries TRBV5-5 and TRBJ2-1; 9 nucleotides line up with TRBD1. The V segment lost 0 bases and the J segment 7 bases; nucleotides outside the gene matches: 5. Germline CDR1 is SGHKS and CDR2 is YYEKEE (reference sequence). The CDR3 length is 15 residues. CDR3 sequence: CASSLVQGAGNEQFF. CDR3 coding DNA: TGTGCCAGCAGCTTGGTACAGGGGGCAGGTAATGAGCAGTTCTTC.

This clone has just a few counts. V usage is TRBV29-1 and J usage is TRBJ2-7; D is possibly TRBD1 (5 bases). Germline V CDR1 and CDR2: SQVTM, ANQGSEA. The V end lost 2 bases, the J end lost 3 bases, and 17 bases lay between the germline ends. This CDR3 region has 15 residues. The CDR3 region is CSVETSTENRYEQYF. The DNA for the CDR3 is TGCAGCGTTGAAACCTCGACAGAGAACCGCTACGAGCAGTACTTC.

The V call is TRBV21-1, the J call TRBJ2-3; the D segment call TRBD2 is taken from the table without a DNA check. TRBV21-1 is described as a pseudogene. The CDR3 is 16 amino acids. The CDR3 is CASSKDRGTGTDTQYF. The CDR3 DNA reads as TGTGCCAGCAGCAAAGATCGGGGGACCGGCACAGATACGCAGTATTTT.

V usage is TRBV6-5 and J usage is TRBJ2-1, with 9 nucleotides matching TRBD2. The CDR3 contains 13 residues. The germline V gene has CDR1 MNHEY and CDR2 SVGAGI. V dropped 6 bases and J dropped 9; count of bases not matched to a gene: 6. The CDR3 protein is CASSPEREVEQFF. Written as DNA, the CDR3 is TGTGCCAGCAGCCCCGAGCGGGAGGTTGAGCAGTTCTTC.

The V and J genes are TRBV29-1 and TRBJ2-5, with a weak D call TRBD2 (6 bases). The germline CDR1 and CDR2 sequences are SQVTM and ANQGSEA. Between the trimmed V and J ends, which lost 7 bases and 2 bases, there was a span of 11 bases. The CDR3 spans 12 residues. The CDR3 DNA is TGCAGCGGGGGGGTGAGTCAAGAGACCCAGTACTTC. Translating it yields CSGGVSQETQYF.

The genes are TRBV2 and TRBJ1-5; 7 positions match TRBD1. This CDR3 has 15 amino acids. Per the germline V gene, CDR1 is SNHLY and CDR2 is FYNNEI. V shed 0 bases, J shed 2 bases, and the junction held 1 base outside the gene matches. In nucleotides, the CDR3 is TGTGCCAGCAGTGAAGCAGGGACAGGCAATCAGCCCCAGCATTTT. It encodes CASSEAGTGNQPQHF.

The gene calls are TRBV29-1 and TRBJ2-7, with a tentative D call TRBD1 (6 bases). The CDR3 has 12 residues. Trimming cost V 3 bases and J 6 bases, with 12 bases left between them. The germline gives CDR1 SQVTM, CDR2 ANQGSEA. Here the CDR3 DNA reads TGCAGCGTTGAGGACAGCCCAAGCGAGCAGTACTTC. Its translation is CSVEDSPSEQYF.